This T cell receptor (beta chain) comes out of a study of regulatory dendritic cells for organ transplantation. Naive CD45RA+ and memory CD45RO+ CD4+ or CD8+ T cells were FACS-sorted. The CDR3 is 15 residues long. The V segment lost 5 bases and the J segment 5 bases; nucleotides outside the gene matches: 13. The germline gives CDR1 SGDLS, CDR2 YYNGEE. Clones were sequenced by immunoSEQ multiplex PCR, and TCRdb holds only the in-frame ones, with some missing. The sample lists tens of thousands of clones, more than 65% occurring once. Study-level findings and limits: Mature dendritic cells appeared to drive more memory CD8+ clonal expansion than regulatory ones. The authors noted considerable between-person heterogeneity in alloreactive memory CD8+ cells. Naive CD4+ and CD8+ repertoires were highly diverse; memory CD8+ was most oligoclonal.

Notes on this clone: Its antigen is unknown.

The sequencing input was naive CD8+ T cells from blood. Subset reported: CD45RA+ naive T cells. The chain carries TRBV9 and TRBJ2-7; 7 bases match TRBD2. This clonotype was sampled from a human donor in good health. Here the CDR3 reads CASSPLLTSPNEQYF. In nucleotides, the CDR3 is TGTGCCAGCAGTCCATTGCTGACTAGCCCCAACGAGCAGTACTTC.